This entry lists 6 T cell receptor beta chains sequenced from one sample in a study of CD8+CD57+ T cells in acquired aplastic anemia. Selection for sequencing was limited to patients who had shown CD8+CD57+ cell expansion by flow cytometry. Researchers used genomic DNA as the template to profile TCR beta VDJ and CDR3. TCRdb re-called the reads through MiXCR, storing one row per CDR3 protein. In the table there are 450,000 to 600,000 distinct CDR3 sequences, approximately 33% of which are singletons. Sequencing was performed on sorted CD4+, CD8+, or CD8+CD57+ T cells (not recorded which) from PBMCs. All receptors come from a human donor with aplastic anemia.

This chain connects TRBV5-6 to TRBJ2-7; no reliable D call. The CDR3 has 14 amino acids. The germline V gene has CDR1 SGHDT and CDR2 YYEEEE. V lost 3 bases and J 1 base, leaving 11 bases between the germline ends. The CDR3 is CASSSPSVSYEQYF. CDR3 nucleotides: TGTGCCAGCAGCTCGCCTAGTGTATCCTACGAGCAGTACTTC.

As regards this clonotype: This could be a read error, since a much larger clone is one nucleotide away. This chain links TRBV29-1 with TRBJ2-7; TRBD2 agrees at 8 bases. Germline V gene lookup returns CDR1 SQVTM and CDR2 ANQGSEA. The CDR3 sequence is 16 residues long. Trimming cost V 1 base and J 1 base; bases outside gene matches: 9. CDR3 sequence reads: CSVEAAQRGSSYEQYF. The CDR3 nucleotides are TGCAGCGTTGAAGCGGCCCAGCGGGGGTCTTCCTACGAGCAGTACTTC.

This clonotype showed up many times. This chain uses TRBV9 with TRBJ1-2, with 8 bases that match TRBD1. Germline V gives CDR1 SGDLS, CDR2 YYNGEE. The ends lost 2 bases at V and 3 bases at J; junction bases unmatched: 6. This CDR3 has 15 amino acids. The CDR3, as DNA: TGTGCCAGCAGCGTTGGACGGACAGGGTACTATGGCTACACCTTC. Its translation is CASSVGRTGYYGYTF.

On this clonotype: This sequence may be a read error, since a much larger clone differs from it by one base. The genes are TRBV19 and TRBJ2-3; no clear D. The CDR3 extends over 13 amino acids. Trimming left V 4 bases short and J 0 bases short, with 5 bases between. The V gene's germline CDR1 is LNHDA and CDR2 SQIVND (reference sequence). The CDR3 spells CASSTDSTDTQYF. For the CDR3, the DNA is TGTGCCAGTAGTACAGACAGCACAGATACGCAGTATTTT.

A remark on this clonotype: At one end, the junction sequence differs from germline, possibly due to a read error. The chain has TRBV20-1 and TRBJ2-2; D remains unclear. Germline V gives CDR1 DFQATT, CDR2 SNEGSKA (reference sequence). The CDR3 spans 14 residues. The DNA for the CDR3 is TGCAGTACAACGGGCAAGACGAACACCGAGGAGCTGTTTTTT. Translating gives CSTTGKTNTEELFF.

The CDR3 spells CATSSLGRAEAFF. CDR3 coding DNA: TGTGCCACCAGCTCCCTCGGACGGGCTGAAGCTTTCTTT. The chain couples TRBV15 to TRBJ1-1, with D uncertain. This CDR3 is built from 13 residues. Germline loops: CDR1 LNHNV, CDR2 YYDKDF (reference sequence). Trimming stripped 5 bases from V and 6 bases from J, with 13 bases between.